This TCR beta chain was profiled in a study of blood T cell repertoires in COVID-19. Study summary: Material from acute and convalescent COVID-19 was sourced from the United States, Italy and Spain. T cells, B-cell-depleted T cells, or PBMCs provided the cDNA or gDNA that served as material.

Trimming removed 8 bases from V and 2 bases from J; junction bases left unmatched: 8. This CDR3 region has 15 residues. Germline CDR1 SNHLY, CDR2 FYNNEI. In the study's own analysis: Cell counts per sample came from amplifying reference gene primers. Clones were read by immunoSEQ multiplex PCR, and TCRdb kept only the in-frame ones, dropping some. V and J calls plus clone size are reproduced from that table; the DNA served to infer D and trimming. Among nearly 200,000 clones listed, approximately 87% were seen once. The rearrangement joins TRBV2 to TRBJ2-7; 11 bases align to TRBD2. The sample was peripheral blood. The receptor was derived from a woman aged 70-85 years with acute or convalescent COVID-19. The DNA of the CDR3 is TGTGCCAGCCGGAAGATGACTAGCGGGACCTACGAGCAGTACTTC. Translation gives CASRKMTSGTYEQYF.